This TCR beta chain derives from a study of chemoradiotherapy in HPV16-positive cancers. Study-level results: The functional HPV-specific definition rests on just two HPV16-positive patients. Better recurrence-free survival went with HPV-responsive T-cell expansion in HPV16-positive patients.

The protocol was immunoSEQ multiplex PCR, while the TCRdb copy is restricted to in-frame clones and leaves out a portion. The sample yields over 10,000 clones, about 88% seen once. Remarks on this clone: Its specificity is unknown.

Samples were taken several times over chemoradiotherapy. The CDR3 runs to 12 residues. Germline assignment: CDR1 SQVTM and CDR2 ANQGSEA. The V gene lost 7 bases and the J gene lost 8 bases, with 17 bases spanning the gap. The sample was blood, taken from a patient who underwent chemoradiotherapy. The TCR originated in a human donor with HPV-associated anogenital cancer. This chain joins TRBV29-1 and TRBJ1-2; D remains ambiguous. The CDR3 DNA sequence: TGCAGCGCCCAGGCTGTTCGCGAAGGCTACACCTTC. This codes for CSAQAVREGYTF. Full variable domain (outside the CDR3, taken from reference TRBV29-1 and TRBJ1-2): SAVISQKPSRDICQRGTSLTIQCQVDSQVTMMFWYRQQPGQSLTLIATANQGSEATYESGFVIDKFPISRPNLTFSTLTVSNMSPEDSSIYLCSAQAVREGYTFGSGTRLTVV.